This TCR beta chain originates from a study of T cell repertoires in cytomegalovirus infection. About the study: Matching HLA type, along with CMV infection, was indicated by public TCR beta signatures.

This clonotype was seen a handful of times. Its antigen is as yet unknown. Overall study findings and caveats: HLA-C-restricted CMV clonotypes gave the most frequent clonotype in two of eight donors.

Germline V lookup: CDR1 SGHTA, CDR2 FQGNSA. The CDR3 contains 16 residues. V was clipped by 4 bases and J by 0 bases, with 14 bases between them. TCRdb ran MiXCR on the reads and lists one entry per CDR3 protein. The repertoire holds 550,000 to 850,000 distinct CDR3 sequences, roughly 30% seen once, with 15% to 20% in the top ten. The sequenced sample was cultured PBMCs, obtained from culture after CMV antigen stimulation. This TCR was sampled from a human donor in good health (CMV status not recorded). Some clones in this sample may be carry-over from other donors' samples. The chain has TRBV7-2 and TRBJ2-3; maybe TRBD2 (7 bases). The CDR3 is CASSSRGGASTDTQYF. DNA for the CDR3: TGTGCCAGCAGCTCCAGAGGGGGGGCTAGCACAGATACGCAGTATTTT.